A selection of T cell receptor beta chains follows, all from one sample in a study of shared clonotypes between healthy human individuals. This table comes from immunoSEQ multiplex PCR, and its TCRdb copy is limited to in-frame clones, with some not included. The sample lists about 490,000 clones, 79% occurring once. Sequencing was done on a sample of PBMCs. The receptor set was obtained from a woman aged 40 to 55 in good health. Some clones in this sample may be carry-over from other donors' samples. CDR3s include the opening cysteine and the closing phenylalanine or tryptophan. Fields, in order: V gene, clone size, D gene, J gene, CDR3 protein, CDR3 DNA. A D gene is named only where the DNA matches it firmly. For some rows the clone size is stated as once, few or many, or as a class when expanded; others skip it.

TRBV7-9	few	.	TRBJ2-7	CASSLDVVPYEQYF	TGTGCCAGCAGCTTAGACGTCGTGCCCTACGAGCAGTACTTC
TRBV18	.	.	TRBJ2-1	CASQGENSYNEQFF	TGTGCCAGTCAAGGGGAAAACTCCTACAATGAGCAGTTCTTC
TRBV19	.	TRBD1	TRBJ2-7	CATDHSQGMGDEQYF	TGTGCCACCGACCACTCACAGGGGATGGGAGACGAGCAGTACTTC
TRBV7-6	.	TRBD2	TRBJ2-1	CASSSLAGVNYNEQFF	TGTGCCAGCAGCTCATTAGCGGGAGTGAACTACAATGAGCAGTTCTTC
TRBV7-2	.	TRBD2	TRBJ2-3	CASRDGTSGRGDTQYF	TGTGCCAGCAGGGACGGGACTAGCGGGAGAGGCGATACGCAGTATTTT
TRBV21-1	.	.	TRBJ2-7	CAASDIDYEQYF	TGTGCCGCCTCAGATATTGACTACGAGCAGTACTTC
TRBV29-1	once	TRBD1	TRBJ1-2	CSVVEGNRGYGYTF	TGCAGCGTTGTCGAGGGCAACAGGGGGTATGGCTACACCTTC
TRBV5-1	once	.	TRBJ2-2	CASSRGPGELFF	TGCGCCAGCAGCAGGGGTCCCGGGGAGCTGTTTTTT
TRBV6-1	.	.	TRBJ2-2	CASSEKEGPGELFF	TGTGCCAGCAGTGAAAAAGAAGGGCCCGGGGAGCTGTTTTTT
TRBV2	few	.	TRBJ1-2	CASSADKIYGYTF	TGTGCCAGCAGTGCGGACAAGATCTATGGCTACACCTTC
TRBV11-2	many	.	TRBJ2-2	CASSLDGGFTGELFF	TGTGCCAGCAGCTTAGACGGTGGGTTCACCGGGGAGCTGTTTTTT
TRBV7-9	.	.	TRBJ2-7	CASSNRDSLTYEQYF	TGTGCCAGCAGCAATCGGGACTCCCTCACGTACGAGCAGTACTTC